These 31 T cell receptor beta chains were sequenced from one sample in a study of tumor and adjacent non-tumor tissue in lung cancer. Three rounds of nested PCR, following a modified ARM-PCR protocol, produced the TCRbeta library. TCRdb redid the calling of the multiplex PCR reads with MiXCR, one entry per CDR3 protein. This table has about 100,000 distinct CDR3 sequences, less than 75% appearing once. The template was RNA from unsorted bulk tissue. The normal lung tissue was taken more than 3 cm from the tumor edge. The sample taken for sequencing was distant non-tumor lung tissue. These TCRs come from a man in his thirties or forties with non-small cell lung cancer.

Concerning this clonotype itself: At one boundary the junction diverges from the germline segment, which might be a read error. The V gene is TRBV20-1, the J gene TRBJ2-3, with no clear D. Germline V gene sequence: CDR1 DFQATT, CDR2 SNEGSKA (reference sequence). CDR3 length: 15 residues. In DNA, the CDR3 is TGCAGTGTTAGAACCCGAGGAAGGGGCACAGATACGCAGTATTTT. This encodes CSVRTRGRGTDTQYF.

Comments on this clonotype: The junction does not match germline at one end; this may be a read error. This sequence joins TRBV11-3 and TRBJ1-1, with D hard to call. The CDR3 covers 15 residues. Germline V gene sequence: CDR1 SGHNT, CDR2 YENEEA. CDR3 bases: TGTGCCAGCACCTCCTACTATACAGTGAACTCTGAAGCTTTCTTT. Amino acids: CASTSYYTVNSEAFF.

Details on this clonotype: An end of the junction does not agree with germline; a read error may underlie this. Written as DNA, the CDR3 is TGTGCCAGCAGCCCGAGGACCGCTACCTACGATCAGTACTTC. It translates to CASSPRTATYDQYF. The chain couples TRBV11-2 to TRBJ2-7; D is uncertain. CDR1 is SGHAT and CDR2 is FQNNGV in the germline V gene. The CDR3 is 14 amino acids.

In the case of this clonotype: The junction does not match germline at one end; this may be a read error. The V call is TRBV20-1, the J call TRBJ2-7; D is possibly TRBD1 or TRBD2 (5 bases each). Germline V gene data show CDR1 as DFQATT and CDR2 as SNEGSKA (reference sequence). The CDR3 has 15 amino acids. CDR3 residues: CNARDRGRASYEQYF. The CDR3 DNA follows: TGCAATGCTAGAGATAGGGGACGGGCGTCCTACGAGCAGTACTTC.

The CDR3 protein is CASSAQREGDLYGYTF. The CDR3 DNA reads as TGTGCCAGTAGCGCGCAACGGGAAGGGGATCTGTATGGCTACACCTTC. V usage is TRBV7-9 and J usage is TRBJ1-2, with D perhaps matching TRBD1 (5 bases). The germline gives CDR1 SEHNR, CDR2 FQNEAQ (reference sequence). V lost 9 bases to trimming and J lost 5 bases, with 25 bases between them. The CDR3 runs to 16 residues.

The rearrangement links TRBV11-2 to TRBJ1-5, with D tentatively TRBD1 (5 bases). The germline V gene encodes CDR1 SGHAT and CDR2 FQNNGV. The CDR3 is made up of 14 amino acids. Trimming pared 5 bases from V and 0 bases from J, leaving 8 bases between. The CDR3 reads CASSIGASNQPQHF. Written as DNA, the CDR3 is TGTGCCAGCAGCATCGGGGCTAGCAATCAGCCCCAGCATTTT. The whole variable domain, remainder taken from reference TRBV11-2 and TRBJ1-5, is EAGVAQSPRYKIIEKRQSVAFWCNPISGHATLYWYQQILGQGPKLLIQFQNNGVVDDSQLPKDRFSAERLKGVDSTLKIQPAKLEDSAVYLCASSIGASNQPQHFGDGTRLSIL.

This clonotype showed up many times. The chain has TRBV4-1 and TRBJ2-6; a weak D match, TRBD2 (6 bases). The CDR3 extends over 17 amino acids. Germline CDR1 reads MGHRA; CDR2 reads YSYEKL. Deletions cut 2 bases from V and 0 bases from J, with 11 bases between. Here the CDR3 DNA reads TGCGCCAGCAGCCAAAATCGGGACTTCTCTGGGGCCAACGTCCTGACTTTC. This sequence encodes CASSQNRDFSGANVLTF.

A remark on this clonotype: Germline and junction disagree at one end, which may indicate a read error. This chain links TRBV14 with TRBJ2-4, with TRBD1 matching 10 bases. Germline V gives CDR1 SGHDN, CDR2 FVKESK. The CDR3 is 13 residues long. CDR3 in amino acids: CVSSLGTGDIQYF. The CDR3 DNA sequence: TGTGTCAGCAGCCTCGGGACAGGGGACATTCAGTACTTC.

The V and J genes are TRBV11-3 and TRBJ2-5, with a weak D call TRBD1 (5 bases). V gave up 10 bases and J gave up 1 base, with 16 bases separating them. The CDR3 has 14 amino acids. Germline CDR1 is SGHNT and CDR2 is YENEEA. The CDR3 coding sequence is TGTGCCAAGAGCTTAGAACAGGTCCAAGAGACCCAGTACTTC. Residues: CAKSLEQVQETQYF.

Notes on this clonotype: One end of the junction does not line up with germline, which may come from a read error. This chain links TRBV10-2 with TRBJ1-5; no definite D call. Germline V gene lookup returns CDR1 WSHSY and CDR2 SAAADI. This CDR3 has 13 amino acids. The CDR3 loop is CASSESRVQPQHF. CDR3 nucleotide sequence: TGCGCCAGTAGTGAGTCCAGAGTTCAGCCCCAGCATTTT.

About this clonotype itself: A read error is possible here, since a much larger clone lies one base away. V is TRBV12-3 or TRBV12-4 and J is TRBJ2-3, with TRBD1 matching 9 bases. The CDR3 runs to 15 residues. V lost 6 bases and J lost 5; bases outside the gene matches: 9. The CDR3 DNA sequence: TGTGCCAGCAGCTCCGGGACAGGGCGAATAGATACGCAGTATTTT. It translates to CASSSGTGRIDTQYF.

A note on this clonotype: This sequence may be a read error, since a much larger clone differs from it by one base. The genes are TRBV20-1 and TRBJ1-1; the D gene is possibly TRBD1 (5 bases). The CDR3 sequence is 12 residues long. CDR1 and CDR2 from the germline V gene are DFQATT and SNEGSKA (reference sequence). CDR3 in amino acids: CSTSGQGVEAFF. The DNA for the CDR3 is TGCAGTACTAGCGGTCAGGGCGTTGAAGCTTTCTTT.

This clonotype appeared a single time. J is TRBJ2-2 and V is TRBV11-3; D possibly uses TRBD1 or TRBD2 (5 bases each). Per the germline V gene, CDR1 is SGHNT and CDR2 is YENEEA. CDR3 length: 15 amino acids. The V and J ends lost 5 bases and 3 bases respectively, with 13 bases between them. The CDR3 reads CASSPGRGHTGELFF. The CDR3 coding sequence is TGTGCCAGCAGCCCGGGACGAGGACACACCGGGGAGCTGTTTTTT. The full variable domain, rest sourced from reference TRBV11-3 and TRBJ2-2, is EAGVVQSPRYKIIEKKQPVAFWCNPISGHNTLYWYLQNLGQGPELLIRYENEEAVDDSQLPKDRFSAERLKGVDSTLKIQPAELGDSAVYLCASSPGRGHTGELFFGEGSRLTVL.

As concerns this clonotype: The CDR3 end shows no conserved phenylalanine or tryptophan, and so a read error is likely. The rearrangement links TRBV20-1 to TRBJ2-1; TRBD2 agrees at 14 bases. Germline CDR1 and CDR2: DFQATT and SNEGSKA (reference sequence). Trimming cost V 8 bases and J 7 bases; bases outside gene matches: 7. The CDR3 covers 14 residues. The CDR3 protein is CSLRLAGGHNEQFS. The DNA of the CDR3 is TGCAGTCTGAGACTAGCGGGGGGGCATAATGAGCAGTTCTCC.

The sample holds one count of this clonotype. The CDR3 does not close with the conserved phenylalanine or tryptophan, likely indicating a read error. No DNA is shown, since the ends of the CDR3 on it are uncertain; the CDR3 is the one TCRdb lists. The CDR3 spells CASSYSQGANTEALS. This chain connects TRBV6-5 to TRBJ1-1; the table gives TRBD1 as D, unverified against the DNA. The CDR3 comprises 15 residues, both ends counted. Germline loops: CDR1 MNHEY, CDR2 SVGAGI.

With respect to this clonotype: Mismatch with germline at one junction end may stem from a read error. CDR3 sequence reads: CSVLPGSADTQYF. For the CDR3, the DNA is TGTAGTGTACTTCCAGGGTCAGCAGATACGCAGTATTTT. The chain combines TRBV20-1 with TRBJ2-3, with D tentatively TRBD1 (5 bases). The CDR3 sequence is 13 residues long. The V gene's germline CDR1 is DFQATT and CDR2 SNEGSKA (reference sequence).

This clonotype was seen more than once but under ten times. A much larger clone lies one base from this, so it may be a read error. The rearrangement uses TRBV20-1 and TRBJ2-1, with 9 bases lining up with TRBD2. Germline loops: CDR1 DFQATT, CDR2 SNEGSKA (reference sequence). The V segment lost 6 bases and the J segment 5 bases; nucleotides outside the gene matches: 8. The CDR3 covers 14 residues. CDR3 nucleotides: TGCAGTGCGTCTAGCGGGATGGATGACAATGAGCAGTTCTTC. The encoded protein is CSASSGMDDNEQFF.

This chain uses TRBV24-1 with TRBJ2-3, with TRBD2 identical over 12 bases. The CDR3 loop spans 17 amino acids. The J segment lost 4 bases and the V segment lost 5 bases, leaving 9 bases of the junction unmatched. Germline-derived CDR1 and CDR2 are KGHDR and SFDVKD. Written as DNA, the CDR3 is TGTGCCACCAGTGTGTTGACTAGCGGGAGAACGGCAGATACGCAGTATTTT. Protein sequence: CATSVLTSGRTADTQYF.

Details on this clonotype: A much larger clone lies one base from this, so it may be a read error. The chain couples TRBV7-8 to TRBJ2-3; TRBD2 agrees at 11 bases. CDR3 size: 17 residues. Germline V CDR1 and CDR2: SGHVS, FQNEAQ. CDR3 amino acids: CASSLTSGSYGTETQYF. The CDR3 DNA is TGTGCCAGCAGCTTAACTAGCGGGAGTTATGGCACAGAAACGCAGTATTTT.

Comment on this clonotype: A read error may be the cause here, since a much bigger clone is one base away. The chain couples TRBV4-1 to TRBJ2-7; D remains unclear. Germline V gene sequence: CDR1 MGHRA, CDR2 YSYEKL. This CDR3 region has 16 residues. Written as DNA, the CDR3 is TGCGCCAGCATCCAAGATTCGGCAGGACCCAGCTACGAGCAGTACTTC. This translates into CASIQDSAGPSYEQYF.

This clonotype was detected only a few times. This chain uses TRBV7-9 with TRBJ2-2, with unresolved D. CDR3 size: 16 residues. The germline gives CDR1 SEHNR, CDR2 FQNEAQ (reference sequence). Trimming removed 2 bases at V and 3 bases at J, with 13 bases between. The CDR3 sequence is CASSLTPAAHTGELFF. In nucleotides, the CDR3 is TGTGCCAGCAGCTTAACTCCGGCCGCGCACACCGGGGAGCTGTTTTTT.

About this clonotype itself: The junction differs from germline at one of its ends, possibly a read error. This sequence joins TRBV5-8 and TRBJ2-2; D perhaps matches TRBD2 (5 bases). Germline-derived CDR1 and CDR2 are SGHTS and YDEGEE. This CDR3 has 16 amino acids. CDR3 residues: CASSRRGLTSAGELLF. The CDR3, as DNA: TGTGCCAGCAGCCGCCGCGGGCTTACGTCGGCCGGGGAGCTGTTATTT. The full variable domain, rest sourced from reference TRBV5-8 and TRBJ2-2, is EAGVTQSPTHLIKTRGQQATLRCSPISGHTSVYWYQQALGLGLQFLLWYDEGEERNRGNFPPRFSGRQFPNYSSELNVNALELEDSALYLCASSRRGLTSAGELLFGEGSRLTVL.

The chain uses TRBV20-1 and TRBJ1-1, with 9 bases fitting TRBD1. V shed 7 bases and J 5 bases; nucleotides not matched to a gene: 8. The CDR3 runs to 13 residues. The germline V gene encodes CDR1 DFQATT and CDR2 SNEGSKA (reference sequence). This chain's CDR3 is CSVRTGARTEAFF. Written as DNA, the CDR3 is TGCAGTGTAAGGACAGGGGCGCGGACTGAAGCTTTCTTT.

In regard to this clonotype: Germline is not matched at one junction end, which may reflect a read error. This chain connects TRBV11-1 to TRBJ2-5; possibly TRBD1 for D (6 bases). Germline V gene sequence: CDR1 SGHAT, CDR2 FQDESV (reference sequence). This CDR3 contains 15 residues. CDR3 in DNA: TGTGCCAGCAACTTAGCGATGGACAGAAAAGAGACCCAGTATTTC. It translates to CASNLAMDRKETQYF.

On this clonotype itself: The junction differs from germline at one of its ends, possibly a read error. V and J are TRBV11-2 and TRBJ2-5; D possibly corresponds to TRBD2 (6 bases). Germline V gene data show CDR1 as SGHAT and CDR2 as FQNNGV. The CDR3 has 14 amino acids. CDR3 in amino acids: CASSPVAGQETQYF. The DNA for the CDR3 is TGTGCTAGCAGCCCGGTGGCGGGGCAAGAGACCCAGTACTTC.

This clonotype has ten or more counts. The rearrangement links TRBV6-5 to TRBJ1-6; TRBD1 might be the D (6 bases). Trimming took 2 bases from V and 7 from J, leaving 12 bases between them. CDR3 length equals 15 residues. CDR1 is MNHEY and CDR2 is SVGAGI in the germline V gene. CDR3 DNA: TGTGCCAGCAGTTACAGTGCCAGGGGAAATTCACCCCTCCACTTT. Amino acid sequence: CASSYSARGNSPLHF.

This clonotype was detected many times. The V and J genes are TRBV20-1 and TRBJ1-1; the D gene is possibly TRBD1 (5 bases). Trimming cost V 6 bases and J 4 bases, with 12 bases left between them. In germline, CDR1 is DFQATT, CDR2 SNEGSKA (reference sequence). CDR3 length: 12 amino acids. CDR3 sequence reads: CSAVGRGTEAFF. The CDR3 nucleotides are TGCAGTGCCGTCGGGAGGGGCACTGAAGCTTTCTTT.

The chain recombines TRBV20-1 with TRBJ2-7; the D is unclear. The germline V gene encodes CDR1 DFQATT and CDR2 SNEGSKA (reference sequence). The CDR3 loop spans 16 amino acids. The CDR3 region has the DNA TGCAGCGCTCTGAACACGGCGAGAACCACCTCCTACGAGCAGTACTTC. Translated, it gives CSALNTARTTSYEQYF.

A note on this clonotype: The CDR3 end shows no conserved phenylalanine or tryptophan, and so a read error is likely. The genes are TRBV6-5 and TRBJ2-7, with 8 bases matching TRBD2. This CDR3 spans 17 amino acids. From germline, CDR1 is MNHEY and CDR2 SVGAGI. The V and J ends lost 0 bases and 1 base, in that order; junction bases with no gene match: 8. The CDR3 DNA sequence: TGTGCCAGCAGTTACTCGCTGAGCGGGAGTCATTCCTACGAGCAGTACTTA. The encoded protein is CASSYSLSGSHSYEQYL.

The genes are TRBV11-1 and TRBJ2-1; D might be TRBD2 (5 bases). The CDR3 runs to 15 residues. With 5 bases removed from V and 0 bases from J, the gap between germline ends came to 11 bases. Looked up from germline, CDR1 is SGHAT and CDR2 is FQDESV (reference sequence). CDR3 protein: CASSPWRSSYNEQFF. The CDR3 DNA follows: TGTGCCAGCAGCCCATGGAGGAGCTCCTACAATGAGCAGTTCTTC.

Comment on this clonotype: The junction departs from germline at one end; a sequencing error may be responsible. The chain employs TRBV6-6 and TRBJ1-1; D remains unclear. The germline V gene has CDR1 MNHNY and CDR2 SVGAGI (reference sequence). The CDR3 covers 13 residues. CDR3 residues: CASRGDKGDEAFF. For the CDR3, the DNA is TGCGCCAGCAGAGGAGACAAGGGAGATGAAGCTTTCTTT.